Following are 6 T cell receptor beta chains from one sample sequenced in a study of T-cell reconstitution after alpha-beta-depleted transplantation in children. TCRbeta library construction was performed incorporating unique molecular identifiers. TCRdb re-analysed the PCR reads in MiXCR, keeping a single row per CDR3 protein. The data show some 640,000 distinct CDR3 sequences, roughly 17% seen once. The sample here was PBMCs from the stem cell graft donor, taken from the stem cell graft. Source of these receptors: a human donor who donated a stem cell graft to a child with acute myeloid leukemia.

This clonotype was observed a few times. The genes are TRBV20-1 and TRBJ2-2, with TRBD2 matching 11 bases. The germline V gene has CDR1 DFQATT and CDR2 SNEGSKA (reference sequence). The CDR3 consists of 19 residues. V dropped 2 bases and J dropped 4; count of bases not matched to a gene: 15. This CDR3 is CSARSYGLAGGYGTGELFF. DNA for the CDR3: TGCAGTGCTAGATCCTATGGGCTAGCGGGGGGTTATGGCACCGGGGAGCTGTTTTTT.

This chain connects TRBV2 to TRBJ2-3; 7 bases are shared with TRBD2. The CDR3 has 17 amino acids. Germline loops: CDR1 SNHLY, CDR2 FYNNEI. Trimming at V came to 7 bases and at J to 2 bases, leaving 15 bases not matched to a gene. This chain's CDR3 is CASTLEMGGGPTDTQYF. In DNA form, the CDR3 reads TGTGCCAGCACACTTGAAATGGGGGGGGGACCCACAGATACGCAGTATTTT.

This clonotype has only a few counts. The CDR3 region is CASTHSNEQFF. The CDR3 DNA follows: TGCGCCAGCACCCACAGCAATGAGCAGTTCTTC. V is TRBV4-1 and J is TRBJ2-1; D is ambiguous. The V gene's germline CDR1 is MGHRA and CDR2 YSYEKL. This CDR3 comprises 11 residues. Trimming removed 7 bases from V and 6 bases from J, with 7 bases in between.

This clonotype came up a few times. V usage is TRBV12-3 or TRBV12-4 and J usage is TRBJ2-3; TRBD2 matches at 7 bases. This CDR3 is 15 amino acids long. J lost 0 bases, V lost 5 bases, and 5 bases had no gene match. CDR3 in amino acids: CASSQLAPSTDTQYF. CDR3 bases: TGTGCCAGCAGTCAACTAGCGCCTAGCACAGATACGCAGTATTTT.

This sequence joins TRBV7-9 and TRBJ2-1; 11 bases agree with TRBD2. The CDR3 consists of 13 residues. Germline CDR1 SEHNR, CDR2 FQNEAQ (reference sequence). Trimming took 5 bases from V and 12 from J; bases not matched to a gene: 6. CDR3 residues: CASSPTSGGAQFF. The DNA of the CDR3 is TGTGCCAGCAGCCCTACTAGCGGGGGCGCGCAGTTCTTC.

The chain recombines TRBV7-8 with TRBJ1-2, with 10 bases identical to TRBD1. V lost 2 bases and J lost 5; bases outside the gene matches: 11. CDR1 and CDR2 (germline): SGHVS, FQNEAQ. The CDR3 spans 17 residues. CDR3 DNA: TGTGCCAGCAGCTTATCGTTCTATGGGACAGGGGTGTATGGCTACACCTTC. Residues: CASSLSFYGTGVYGYTF.